Presented here are 18 T cell receptor beta chains from one specimen sequenced in a study of cytomegalovirus exposure and HLA in healthy donors (dated by TCRdb to 2016 to 2017). The method behind the library was the immunoSEQ multiplex PCR assay. For the multiplex PCR, a mixture combining 60 forward primers for TCR Vbeta segments and 13 reverse primers for TCR Jbeta segments was used. The table comes from immuneACCESS by way of TCRdb, which keeps in-frame sequences with V and J called. Part of the clones is missing from these tables; in studies checked, under half for an unresolved V gene and the rest for unknown reasons. Counted in this sample were roughly 120,000 clones; 70% to 80% of them appeared once. The ten largest make up 2% to 2.5% of the sample. The sequencing sample was made of PBMCs. Receptors were obtained from a man between 18 and 29 years old in good health and CMV-seronegative.

J is TRBJ2-7 and V is TRBV11-2, with unresolved D. The CDR3 covers 13 residues. Trimming pared 6 bases from V and 3 bases from J, leaving 12 bases between. Germline V gene lookup returns CDR1 SGHAT and CDR2 FQNNGV. CDR3 in DNA: TGTGCCAGCAGAAATCCGATGAACTACGAGCAGTACGTC. Translating gives CASRNPMNYEQYV.

The V and J genes are TRBV25-1 and TRBJ1-2; the D gene is possibly TRBD1 (6 bases). This CDR3 is built from 15 residues. Per germline, CDR1 MGHDK and CDR2 SYGVNS. V gave up 2 bases and J gave up 8 bases, with 18 bases separating them. The CDR3 here is CASSERGGGPLGYTF. DNA for the CDR3: TGTGCCAGCAGTGAAAGGGGGGGCGGACCTTTGGGCTACACCTTC.

CDR3 loop: CASSPIAGVAYNEQFF. In DNA form, the CDR3 reads TGTGCCAGCAGCCCCATAGCGGGAGTGGCCTACAATGAGCAGTTCTTC. The V and J genes are TRBV7-3 and TRBJ2-1; 9 positions agree with TRBD2. With 5 bases clipped from V and 2 bases from J, the junction kept 7 bases outside the gene matches. From germline, CDR1 is SGHTA and CDR2 FQGTGA. This CDR3 has 16 residues.

This clone has just one count. The chain joins TRBV6-5 to TRBJ1-1; D is perhaps TRBD1 (6 bases). The CDR3 runs to 13 residues. V lost 2 bases and J lost 13, with 17 bases in between. Germline loops: CDR1 MNHEY, CDR2 SVGAGI. The chain's CDR3 is CASSYGGGGSGFF. The CDR3 coding sequence is TGTGCCAGCAGTTACGGGGGAGGGGGGAGTGGTTTCTTT.

The V gene is TRBV19, the J gene TRBJ1-4, with D tentatively TRBD1 (5 bases). The V and J ends lost 5 bases and 8 bases respectively, with 15 bases between them. CDR3 length: 14 residues. CDR1 is LNHDA and CDR2 is SQIVND in the germline V gene (reference sequence). The CDR3 DNA follows: TGTGCCAGTAGTTTTGAGGACAAGGGGGAAAAACTGTTTTTT. As protein: CASSFEDKGEKLFF.

The genes are TRBV5-5 and TRBJ1-5; no reliable D call. Trimming removed 0 bases at V and 7 bases at J, with 11 bases between. This CDR3 is built from 14 residues. Germline V gene data show CDR1 as SGHKS and CDR2 as YYEKEE (reference sequence). CDR3 region: CASSLVFGEQPQHF. DNA for the CDR3: TGTGCCAGCAGCTTGGTCTTCGGGGAGCAGCCCCAGCATTTT.

V is TRBV29-1 and J is TRBJ1-3; D is uncertain. Trimming removed 4 bases at V and 0 bases at J, with 7 bases between. The CDR3 has 13 residues. CDR1 SQVTM and CDR2 ANQGSEA come from the germline V gene. The CDR3 reads CSVGTVSGNTIYF. CDR3 DNA: TGCAGCGTTGGCACAGTCTCTGGAAACACCATATATTTT.

This clone was seen a handful of times. The chain links TRBV2 to TRBJ1-5; 7 bases fit TRBD1. The CDR3 length is 14 residues. J was trimmed by 2 bases and V by 5 bases; bases with no gene match: 3. Germline V gene data show CDR1 as SNHLY and CDR2 as FYNNEI. The CDR3 spells CASSRDRGNQPQHF. The CDR3 coding sequence is TGTGCCAGCAGTCGGGACAGAGGCAATCAGCCCCAGCATTTT.

The V call is TRBV30, the J call TRBJ2-6; D remains unclear. The germline V and J ends were trimmed by 5 bases and 2 bases, with 4 bases remaining between them. Germline-derived CDR1 and CDR2 are GTSNPN and SVGIG (reference sequence). The CDR3 runs 12 residues. The CDR3: CAWGAGANVLTF. The CDR3 nucleotides read TGTGCCTGGGGAGCTGGGGCCAACGTCCTGACTTTC.

This CDR3 reads CASSLTALNYGYTF. In DNA form, the CDR3 reads TGCGCCAGCAGTTTGACAGCTCTTAACTATGGCTACACCTTC. The chain uses TRBV5-1 and TRBJ1-2; the D gene is possibly TRBD1 (5 bases). CDR1 is SGHRS, CDR2 YFSETQ, per germline. V lost 5 bases, J lost 1 base, and 12 bases lay in between. The CDR3 consists of 14 residues.

The chain employs TRBV6-1 and TRBJ2-7; 12 positions agree with TRBD1. CDR3 length: 13 amino acids. Germline V CDR1 and CDR2: MNHNS, SASEGT. With V trimmed by 8 bases and J by 7 bases, 6 bases remained unmatched. DNA of the CDR3: TGTGCCAGCGGACGGGACAGGGGGCGGGAGCAGTACGTC. Translating it yields CASGRDRGREQYV.

This sequence joins TRBV4-1 and TRBJ1-2, with 9 bases aligning to TRBD1. The junction had 6 bases not matched to a gene; V was cut back by 3 bases and J by 4 bases. This CDR3 has 15 amino acids. The germline V gene has CDR1 MGHRA and CDR2 YSYEKL. The CDR3 DNA reads TGCGCCAGCAGCCAGTCTCTGACAGGGGGCTATGGCTACACCTTC. As protein: CASSQSLTGGYGYTF.

This clone occurred a few times. The chain carries TRBV5-1 and TRBJ2-7; D is unclear. V was shortened by 4 bases and J by 1 base, with 9 bases between the two germline ends. The CDR3 totals 13 residues. Germline values: CDR1 SGHRS, CDR2 YFSETQ. The CDR3 region is CASSADGSYEQYV. The CDR3 DNA reads as TGCGCCAGCAGCGCGGATGGGTCCTACGAGCAGTACGTC.

The V call is TRBV19, the J call TRBJ2-7; TRBD2 is a possible D gene (5 bases). The CDR3 contains 14 residues. The V end lost 4 bases, the J end lost 4 bases, and 14 bases lay between the germline ends. CDR1 is LNHDA, CDR2 SQIVND, per germline (reference sequence). Here the CDR3 DNA reads TGTGCCAGTAGTACATCGGGATACCCTTACGAGCAGTACTTC. Residues: CASSTSGYPYEQYF.

The V and J genes are TRBV7-9 and TRBJ2-1; possible D gene TRBD1, 5 bases. The CDR3 has 16 amino acids. Germline lookup yields CDR1 SEHNR and CDR2 FQNEAQ (reference sequence). Deletions cut 4 bases from V and 2 bases from J, with 15 bases between. The CDR3: CASSYRDSRAYNEQFF. The DNA for the CDR3 is TGTGCCAGCAGCTATAGGGATAGCAGGGCCTACAATGAGCAGTTCTTC.

This clone turned up a few times. This chain links TRBV6-5 with TRBJ1-1; D gene uncertain. The CDR3 totals 14 residues. Looked up from germline, CDR1 is MNHEY and CDR2 is SVGAGI. The V end lost 5 bases, the J end lost 1 base, and 11 bases lay between the germline ends. The CDR3: CASSTRRGNTEAFF. Written as DNA, the CDR3 is TGTGCCAGCAGTACGAGAAGAGGGAACACTGAAGCTTTCTTT.

The table lists this clone with a few counts. The V gene is TRBV30, the J gene TRBJ2-3; no reliable D call. CDR1 is GTSNPN and CDR2 is SVGIG in the germline V gene (reference sequence). V lost 2 bases to trimming and J lost 6 bases, with 6 bases between them. This CDR3 comprises 11 residues. For the CDR3, the DNA is TGTGCCTGGAGTTTTATGGATACGCAGTATTTT. This gives the protein CAWSFMDTQYF.

The CDR3 region is CASSFPTRTEAFF. In DNA, the CDR3 is TGTGCCAGCAGTTTCCCAACTCGGACTGAAGCTTTCTTT. The chain uses TRBV28 and TRBJ1-1; the D is unclear. Germline CDR1 is MDHEN and CDR2 is SYDVKM. This CDR3 comprises 13 residues. Trimming took 3 bases from V and 5 from J, leaving 10 bases between them.